This T cell receptor beta chain was sequenced during a study of OX40 agonist ivuxolimab in advanced cancers. The data were produced by immunoSEQ multiplex PCR, yet TCRdb's version contains in-frame clones alone and is incomplete. The sample lists 96,000 or so clones; under 85% were seen once. People who had autoimmune disease history or systemic immunosuppression were excluded. This clonotype was sampled from an adult with an advanced solid tumor such as melanoma, head and neck, liver or kidney cancer. The sample in question was CD4+ or CD8+ T cells sorted from blood, obtained in a trial of the OX40 agonist ivuxolimab.

CDR3: CAISEGLAADEQYF. Here the CDR3 DNA reads TGTGCCATCAGCGAGGGACTAGCAGCAGACGAGCAGTACTTC. The genes are TRBV10-3 and TRBJ2-7; TRBD2 matches at 9 bases. Per germline, CDR1 ENHRY and CDR2 SYGVKD. The CDR3 is 14 amino acids. The V and J ends lost 6 bases and 5 bases, in that order; junction bases with no gene match: 8.